Shown below are 8 T cell receptor beta chains from a single sample sequenced in a study of cytomegalovirus exposure and HLA in healthy donors. The PCR made use of 60 Vbeta and 13 Jbeta primers. The method was immunoSEQ multiplex PCR; TCRdb's version includes in-frame clones alone and lacks a portion of them. The sample includes under 150,000 clones, 80% of them seen just once. Sequencing used PBMCs. The receptors were sampled from a man younger than 45 in good health and CMV-seronegative.

The rearrangement joins TRBV10-3 to TRBJ1-4; 9 nucleotides agree with TRBD1. The V segment lost 0 bases and the J segment 5 bases; nucleotides outside the gene matches: 7. From germline, CDR1 is ENHRY and CDR2 SYGVKD. The CDR3 is made up of 17 amino acids. CDR3 protein: CAISESLGDRGNEKLFF. CDR3 DNA sequence: TGTGCCATCAGTGAGTCGTTAGGCGACAGGGGGAATGAAAAACTGTTTTTT.

The chain couples TRBV9 to TRBJ1-2; 8 bases are shared with TRBD1. Germline V gene sequence: CDR1 SGDLS, CDR2 YYNGEE. The CDR3 loop spans 12 amino acids. V was pared by 3 bases and J by 7 bases, with 2 bases of the junction left unmatched. The CDR3 region has the DNA TGTGCCAGCAGCGCAGACAGGGGTGGCTACACCTTC. It codes for CASSADRGGYTF.

The chain combines TRBV6-1 with TRBJ1-2, with TRBD1 matching 9 bases. The germline V gene encodes CDR1 MNHNS and CDR2 SASEGT. This CDR3 spans 14 amino acids. The trim removed 8 bases at V and 4 bases at J, leaving 8 bases unmatched. CDR3 sequence: CASAGQGSFYGYTF. The CDR3 DNA follows: TGTGCCAGCGCAGGACAGGGGAGTTTCTATGGCTACACCTTC.

J is TRBJ1-6 and V is TRBV19; the D is unclear. The ends were cut back, 4 bases at V and 5 bases at J, with 9 bases in the middle. The CDR3 has 14 amino acids. CDR1 LNHDA and CDR2 SQIVND come from the germline V gene (reference sequence). The CDR3 bases are TGTGCCAGTAGTACCCAGGCAAATAATTCACCCCTCCACTTT. Amino acids: CASSTQANNSPLHF.

This chain joins TRBV28 and TRBJ2-2; D gene uncertain. Trimming pared 5 bases from V and 1 base from J, leaving 11 bases between. The CDR3 totals 15 residues. Germline assignment: CDR1 MDHEN and CDR2 SYDVKM. This chain's CDR3 is CASSPPAGNTGELFF. CDR3 coding DNA: TGTGCCAGCAGTCCCCCGGCAGGGAACACCGGGGAGCTGTTTTTT.

On this clone: The junction departs from germline at one end; a sequencing error may be responsible. The chain combines TRBV27 with TRBJ1-5; a possible D gene is TRBD1 (6 bases). There are 14 residues in the CDR3. Looked up from germline, CDR1 is MNHEY and CDR2 is SMNVEV (reference sequence). The CDR3 nucleotides read TGTGCCAGCAGTTTAGGGGGGGCCTATCAGCCCCAGAATTTT. This codes for CASSLGGAYQPQNF.

The genes are TRBV18 and TRBJ2-5, with 8 positions matching TRBD2. The CDR3 loop spans 15 amino acids. Germline CDR1 reads KGHSH; CDR2 reads LQKENI. J lost 5 bases, V lost 0 bases, and 5 bases had no gene match. The CDR3 protein is CASSPPRGGMETQYF. CDR3 in DNA: TGTGCCAGCTCACCACCACGGGGGGGCATGGAGACCCAGTACTTC.

V is TRBV29-1 and J is TRBJ1-1, with 7 bases fitting TRBD1. V trimming: 6 bases; J trimming: 3 bases; junction bases outside the gene matches: 4. The CDR3 has 12 amino acids. Germline values: CDR1 SQVTM, CDR2 ANQGSEA. The CDR3: CSVRTGHTEAFF. CDR3 bases: TGCAGCGTCAGGACAGGTCACACTGAAGCTTTCTTT.